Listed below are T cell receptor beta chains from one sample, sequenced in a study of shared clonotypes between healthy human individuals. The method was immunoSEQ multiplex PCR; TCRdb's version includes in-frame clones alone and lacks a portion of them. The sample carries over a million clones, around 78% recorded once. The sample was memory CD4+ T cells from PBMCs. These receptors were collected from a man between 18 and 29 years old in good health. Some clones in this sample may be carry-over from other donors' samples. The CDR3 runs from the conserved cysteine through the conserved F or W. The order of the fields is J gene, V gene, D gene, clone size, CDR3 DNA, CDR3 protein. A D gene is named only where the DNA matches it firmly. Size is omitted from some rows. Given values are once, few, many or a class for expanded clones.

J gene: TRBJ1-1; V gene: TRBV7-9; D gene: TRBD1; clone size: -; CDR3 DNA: TGTGCCAGCAGCCCCCGGGACAGCTTCAACACTGAAGCTTTCTTT; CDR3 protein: CASSPRDSFNTEAFF
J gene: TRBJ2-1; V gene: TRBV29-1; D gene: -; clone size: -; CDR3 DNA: TGCAGCGTTTCCTGGCCCCCCAATGAGCAGTTCTTC; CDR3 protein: CSVSWPPNEQFF
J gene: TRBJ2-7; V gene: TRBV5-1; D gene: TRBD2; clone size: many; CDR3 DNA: TGCGCCACCGGACTAGGGCCTTTTGCTGGCGAGCAGTACTTC; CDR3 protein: CATGLGPFAGEQYF
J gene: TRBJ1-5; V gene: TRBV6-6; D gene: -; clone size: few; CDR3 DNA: TGTGCCAGCAGCCTACTCAGGGGAGGAGGCAATCAGCCCCAGCATTTT; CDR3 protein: CASSLLRGGGNQPQHF
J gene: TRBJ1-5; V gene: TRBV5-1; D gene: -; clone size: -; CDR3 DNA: TGCGCCAGCAGCCCTGAGGGGGGTTTTAGCAATCAGCCCCAGCATTTT; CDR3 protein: CASSPEGGFSNQPQHF
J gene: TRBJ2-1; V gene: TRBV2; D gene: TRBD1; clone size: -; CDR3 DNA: TGTGCCAGCAGTCCTCGACAGGGGGCAGTTTACAATGAGCAGTTCTTC; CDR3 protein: CASSPRQGAVYNEQFF
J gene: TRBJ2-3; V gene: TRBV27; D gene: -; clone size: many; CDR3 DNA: TGTGCCAGCAGTTTTGGACCGGGTGATACGCAGTATTTT; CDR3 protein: CASSFGPGDTQYF
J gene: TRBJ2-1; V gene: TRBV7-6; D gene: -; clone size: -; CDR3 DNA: TGTGCCAGCAGCCTGTCTCGGGACAATGAGCAGTTCTTC; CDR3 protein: CASSLSRDNEQFF
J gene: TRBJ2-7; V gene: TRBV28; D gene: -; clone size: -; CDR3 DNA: TGTGCCAGCAGTTTGAGGCAGGGAGAGCAGTACTTC; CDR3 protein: CASSLRQGEQYF
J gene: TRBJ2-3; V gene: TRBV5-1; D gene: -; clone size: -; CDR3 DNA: TGCGCCAGCAGCTCATTACCCTCTGATACGCAGTATTTT; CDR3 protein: CASSSLPSDTQYF
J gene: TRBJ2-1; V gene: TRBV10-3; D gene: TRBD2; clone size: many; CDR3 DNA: TGTGCCATCAGTGAAGGGCTAGCGGGAGCGAATGAGCAGTTCTTC; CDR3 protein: CAISEGLAGANEQFF
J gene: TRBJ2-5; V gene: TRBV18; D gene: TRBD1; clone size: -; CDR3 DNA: TGTGCCAGCTCGGGACAGTACCAAGAGACCCAGTACTTC; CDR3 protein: CASSGQYQETQYF
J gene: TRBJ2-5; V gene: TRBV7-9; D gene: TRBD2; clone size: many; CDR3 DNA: TGTGCCAGCAGTTTGCTGGCGGGAGGGCCGGAGGAGACCCAGTACTTC; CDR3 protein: CASSLLAGGPEETQYF
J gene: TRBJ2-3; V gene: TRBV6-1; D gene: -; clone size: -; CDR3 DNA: TGTGCCAGCAGTTTTACCGGGACTGCGCAGTATTTT; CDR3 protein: CASSFTGTAQYF
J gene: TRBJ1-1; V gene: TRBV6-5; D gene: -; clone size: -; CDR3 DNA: TGTGCCAGCAGTTTCAGGGTCGGGGCAGCTTTCTTT; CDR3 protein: CASSFRVGAAFF
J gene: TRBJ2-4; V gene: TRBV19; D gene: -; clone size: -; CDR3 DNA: TGTGCCAGTAGTATAGGGGCGACAGACATTCAGTACTTC; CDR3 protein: CASSIGATDIQYF
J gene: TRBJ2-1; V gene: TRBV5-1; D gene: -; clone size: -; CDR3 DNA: TGCGCCAGCAGCTTGGTTGCACCTTACAATGAGCAGTTCTTC; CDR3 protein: CASSLVAPYNEQFF
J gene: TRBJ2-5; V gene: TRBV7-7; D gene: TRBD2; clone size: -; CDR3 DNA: TGTGCTAGCAGCCCCCCGACTAGCGCCTTAGAGGCGGCCCAGTACTTC; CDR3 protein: CASSPPTSALEAAQYF
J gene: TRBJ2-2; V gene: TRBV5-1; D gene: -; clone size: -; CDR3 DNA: TGCGCCAGCAGCTTTGGCGGGCCGAACACCGGGGAGCTGTTTTTT; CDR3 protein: CASSFGGPNTGELFF
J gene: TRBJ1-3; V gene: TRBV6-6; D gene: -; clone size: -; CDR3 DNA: TGTGCCAGCAGTTACCGGGGCGACTCTGGAAACACCATATATTTT; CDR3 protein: CASSYRGDSGNTIYF
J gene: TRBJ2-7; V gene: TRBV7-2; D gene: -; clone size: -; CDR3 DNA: TGTGCCAGCAGCTCCGGGACAGTGGGGGGTTACGAGCAGTACTTC; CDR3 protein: CASSSGTVGGYEQYF
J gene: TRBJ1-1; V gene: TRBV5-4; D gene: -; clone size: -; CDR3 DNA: TGTGCCAGCAGCTTTGACAGGAACACTGAAGCTTTCTTT; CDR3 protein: CASSFDRNTEAFF
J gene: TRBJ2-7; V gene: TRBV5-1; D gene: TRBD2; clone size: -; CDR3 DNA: TGCGCCAGCAGCCACGACGGACTAGCGAGCGAGCAGTACTTC; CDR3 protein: CASSHDGLASEQYF
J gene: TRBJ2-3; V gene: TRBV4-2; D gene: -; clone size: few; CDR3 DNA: TGTGCCAGCAGCCAAGGGCCCCAGGGGATCGGGACAGATACGCAGTATTTT; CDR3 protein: CASSQGPQGIGTDTQYF
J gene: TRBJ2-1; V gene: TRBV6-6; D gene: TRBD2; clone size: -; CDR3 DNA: TGTGCCAGCTCCCCCCCTACTAGCGGAGGTTACAATGAGCAGTTCTTC; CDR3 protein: CASSPPTSGGYNEQFF
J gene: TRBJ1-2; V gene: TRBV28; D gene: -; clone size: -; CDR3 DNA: TGTGCCAGCAGTTCCCGACTGGGCAGTAACTATGGCTACACCTTC; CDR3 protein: CASSSRLGSNYGYTF
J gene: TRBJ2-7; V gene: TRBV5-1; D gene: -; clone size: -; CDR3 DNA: TGCGCCAGCAGCTTGGACAGGGTTGCCGAGCAGTACTTC; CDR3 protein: CASSLDRVAEQYF
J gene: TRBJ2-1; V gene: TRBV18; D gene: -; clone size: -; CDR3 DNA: TGTGCCAGCTCACCAACAAGCGGCACTTACAATGAGCAGTTCTTC; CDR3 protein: CASSPTSGTYNEQFF
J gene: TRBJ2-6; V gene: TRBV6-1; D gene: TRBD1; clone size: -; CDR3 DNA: TGTGCCAGCAGTGCCACAGGGGCATCTGGGGCCAACGTCCTGACTTTC; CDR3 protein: CASSATGASGANVLTF
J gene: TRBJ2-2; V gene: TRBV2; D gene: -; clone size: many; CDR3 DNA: TGTGCCAGCAGGGAACAGGGCGGGGAGCTGTTTTTT; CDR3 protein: CASREQGGELFF
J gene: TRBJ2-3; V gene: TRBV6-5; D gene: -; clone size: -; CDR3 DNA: TGTGCCAGCAGTGCGACGATAAGCCAGGGGAGACGGCAGTATTTT; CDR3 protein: CASSATISQGRRQYF
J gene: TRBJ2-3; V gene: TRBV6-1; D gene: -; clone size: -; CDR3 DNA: TGTGCCAGCAGTGGACAGGTCGACACAGATACGCAGTATTTT; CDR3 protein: CASSGQVDTDTQYF
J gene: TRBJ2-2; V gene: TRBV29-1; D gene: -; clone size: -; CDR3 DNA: TGCAGCGTTGTCCAGGGCAGGGAGCTGTTTTTT; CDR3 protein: CSVVQGRELFF
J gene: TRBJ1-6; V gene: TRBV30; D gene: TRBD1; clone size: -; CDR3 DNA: TGTGCCTGGAGTGTACGCGGGACAGTCAATAATTCACCCCTCCACTTT; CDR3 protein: CAWSVRGTVNNSPLHF
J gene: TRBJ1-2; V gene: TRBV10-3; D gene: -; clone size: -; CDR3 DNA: TGTGCCATCAGTGAGTTCGGCAGGGGTGAGGGCTACACCTTC; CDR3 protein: CAISEFGRGEGYTF
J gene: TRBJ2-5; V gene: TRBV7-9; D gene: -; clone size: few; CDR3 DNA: TGTGCCAGCAGCTCACGACAGGCCCCCCAAGAGACCCAGTACTTC; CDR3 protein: CASSSRQAPQETQYF
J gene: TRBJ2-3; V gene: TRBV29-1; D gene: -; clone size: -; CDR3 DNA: TGCAGCGTTGAAGCCCAGGGCCAGGGAGCGGACTTCACAGATACGCAGTATTTT; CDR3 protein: CSVEAQGQGADFTDTQYF
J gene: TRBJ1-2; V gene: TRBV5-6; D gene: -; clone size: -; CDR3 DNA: TGTGCCAGCAGCTTAGGGGGGCTCAAAGGTGGCTACACCTTC; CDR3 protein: CASSLGGLKGGYTF
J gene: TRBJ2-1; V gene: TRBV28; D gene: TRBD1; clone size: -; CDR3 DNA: TGTGCCAGCAGTTTAGGGACAGGGGAAGCCCCCGTTGAGCAGTTCTTC; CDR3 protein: CASSLGTGEAPVEQFF
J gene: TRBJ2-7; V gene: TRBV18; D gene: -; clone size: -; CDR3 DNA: TGTGCCAGCTCCCCAGGCGCAGGGCCATACGAGCAGTACTTC; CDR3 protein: CASSPGAGPYEQYF
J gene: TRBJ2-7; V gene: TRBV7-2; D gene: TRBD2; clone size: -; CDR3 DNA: TGTGCCAGCAGCTTAAGGACTAGGGGCTACGAGCAGTACTTC; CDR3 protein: CASSLRTRGYEQYF
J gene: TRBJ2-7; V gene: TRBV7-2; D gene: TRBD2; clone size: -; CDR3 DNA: TGTGCCAGCAGCTTACCCGGGACTAACGAGCAGTACTTC; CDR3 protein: CASSLPGTNEQYF
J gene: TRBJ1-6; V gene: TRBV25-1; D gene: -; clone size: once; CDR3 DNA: TGTGCCAGCAGTGACCTCCCGACAGCTTCATTTAATTCACCCCTCCACTTT; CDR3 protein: CASSDLPTASFNSPLHF
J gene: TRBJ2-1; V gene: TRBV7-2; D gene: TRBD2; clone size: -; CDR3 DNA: TGTGCCAGCAGCTTACTAGCGGGAGTAAATGAGCAGTTCTTC; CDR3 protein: CASSLLAGVNEQFF
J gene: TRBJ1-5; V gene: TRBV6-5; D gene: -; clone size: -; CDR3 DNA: TGTGCCAGCAGTTACTCCTGGACGGCTGAGGGGCCCCAGCATTTT; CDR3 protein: CASSYSWTAEGPQHF
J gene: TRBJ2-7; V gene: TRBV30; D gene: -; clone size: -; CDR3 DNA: TGTGCCTGGACCACGGAGGGCAGGGAGGTCGAGCAGTACTTC; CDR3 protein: CAWTTEGREVEQYF
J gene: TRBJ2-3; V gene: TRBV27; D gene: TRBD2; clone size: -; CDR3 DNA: TGTGCTAGCGGGAGGGCAGATACGCAGTATTTT; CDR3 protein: CASGRADTQYF
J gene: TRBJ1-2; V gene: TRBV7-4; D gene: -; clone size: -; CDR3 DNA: TGTGCCAGCAGCTTAGAGAGGGGTGGCGGCTACACCTTC; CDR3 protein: CASSLERGGGYTF
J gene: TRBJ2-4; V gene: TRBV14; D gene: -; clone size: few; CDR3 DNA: TGTGCCAGCAGCCAAGATAATAAAAACATTCAGTACTTC; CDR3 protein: CASSQDNKNIQYF
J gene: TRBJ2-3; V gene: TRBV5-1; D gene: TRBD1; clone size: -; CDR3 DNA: TGCGCCAGCAGCCCAGGGACAGGGGACTCTTTTATCGATACGCAGTATTTT; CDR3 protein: CASSPGTGDSFIDTQYF